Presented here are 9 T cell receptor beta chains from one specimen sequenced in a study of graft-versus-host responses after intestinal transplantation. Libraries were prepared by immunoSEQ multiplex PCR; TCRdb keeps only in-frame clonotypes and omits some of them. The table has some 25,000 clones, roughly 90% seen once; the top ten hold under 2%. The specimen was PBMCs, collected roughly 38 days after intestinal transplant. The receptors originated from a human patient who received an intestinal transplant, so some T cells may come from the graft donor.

The CDR3 coding sequence is TGCGCCAGCAGTGCCGGACAGGGAGCTAACTATGGCTACACCTTC. As protein: CASSAGQGANYGYTF. The chain couples TRBV10-1 to TRBJ1-2; 8 bases map to TRBD1. Germline CDR1 is WNHNN and CDR2 is SYGVQD (reference sequence). The CDR3 spans 15 residues. After removal of 4 bases from V and 0 bases from J, the junction contained 4 bases not matched to a gene.

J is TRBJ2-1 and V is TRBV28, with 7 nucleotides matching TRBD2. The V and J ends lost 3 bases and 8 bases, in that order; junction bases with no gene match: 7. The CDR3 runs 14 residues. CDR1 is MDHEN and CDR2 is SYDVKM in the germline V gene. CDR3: CASSFGLDGDEQFF. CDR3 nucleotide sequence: TGTGCCAGCAGTTTCGGACTAGACGGGGATGAGCAGTTCTTC.

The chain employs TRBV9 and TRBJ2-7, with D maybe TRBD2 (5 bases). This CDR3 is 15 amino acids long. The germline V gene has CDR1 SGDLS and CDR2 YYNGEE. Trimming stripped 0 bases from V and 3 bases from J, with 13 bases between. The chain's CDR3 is CASSVGSGLGYEQYF. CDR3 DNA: TGTGCCAGCAGCGTAGGTTCGGGGTTAGGCTACGAGCAGTACTTC.

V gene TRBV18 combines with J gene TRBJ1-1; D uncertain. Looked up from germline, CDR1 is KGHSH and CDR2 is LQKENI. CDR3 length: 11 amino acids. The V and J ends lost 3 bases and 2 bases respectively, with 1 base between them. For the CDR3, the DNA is TGTGCCAGCTCACCCAACACTGAAGCTTTCTTT. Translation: CASSPNTEAFF.

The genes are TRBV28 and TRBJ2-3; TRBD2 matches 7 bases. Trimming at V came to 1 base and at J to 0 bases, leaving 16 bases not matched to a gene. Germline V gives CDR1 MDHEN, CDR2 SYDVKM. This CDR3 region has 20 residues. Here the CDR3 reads CASSLYGGTNPSRSTDTQYF. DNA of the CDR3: TGTGCCAGCAGTTTATATGGAGGGACTAACCCCAGCCGGAGCACAGATACGCAGTATTTT. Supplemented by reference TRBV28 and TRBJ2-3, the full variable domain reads DVKVTQSSRYLVKRTGEKVFLECVQDMDHENMFWYRQDPGLGLRLIYFSYDVKMKEKGDIPEGYSVSREKKERFSLILESASTNQTSMYLCASSLYGGTNPSRSTDTQYFGPGTRLTVL.

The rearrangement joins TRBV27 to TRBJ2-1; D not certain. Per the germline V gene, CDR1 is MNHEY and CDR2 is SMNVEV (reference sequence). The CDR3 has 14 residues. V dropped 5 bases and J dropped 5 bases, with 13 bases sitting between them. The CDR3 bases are TGTGCCAGCAGTCCCCCTACTTGGGACAATGAGCAGTTCTTC. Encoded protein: CASSPPTWDNEQFF.

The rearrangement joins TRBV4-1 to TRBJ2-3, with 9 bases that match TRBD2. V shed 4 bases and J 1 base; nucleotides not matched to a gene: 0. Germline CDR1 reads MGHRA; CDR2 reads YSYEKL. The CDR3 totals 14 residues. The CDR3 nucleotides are TGCGCCAGCAGCCGGACTAGCGGCACAGATACGCAGTATTTT. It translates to CASSRTSGTDTQYF.

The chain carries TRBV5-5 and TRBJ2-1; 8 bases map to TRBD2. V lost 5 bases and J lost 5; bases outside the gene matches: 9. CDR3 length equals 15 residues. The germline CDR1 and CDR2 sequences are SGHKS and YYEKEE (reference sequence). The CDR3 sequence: CASRKGSGINNEQFF. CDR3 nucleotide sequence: TGTGCCAGCAGAAAAGGTAGCGGGATTAACAATGAGCAGTTCTTC.

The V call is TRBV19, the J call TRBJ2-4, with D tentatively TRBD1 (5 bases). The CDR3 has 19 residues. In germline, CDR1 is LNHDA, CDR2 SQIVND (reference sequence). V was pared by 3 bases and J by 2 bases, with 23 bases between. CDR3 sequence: CASSMGHPTPIISKNIQYF. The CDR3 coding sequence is TGTGCCAGTAGTATGGGGCATCCGACCCCAATCATCTCCAAAAACATTCAGTACTTC. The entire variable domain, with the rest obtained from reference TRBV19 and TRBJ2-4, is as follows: DGGITQSPKYLFRKEGQNVTLSCEQNLNHDAMYWYRQDPGQGLRLIYYSQIVNDFQKGDIAEGYSVSREKKESFPLTVTSAQKNPTAFYLCASSMGHPTPIISKNIQYFGAGTRLSVL.